The table lists the clone carrying this T cell receptor beta chain with a few counts. Its target is unknown. This specimen comes from a study of T cells in Graves' hyperthyroidism and ophthalmopathy. Whole-study results and caveats: Expanded thyroid clonotypes (above 0.001) were mostly also found in blood.

Germline values: CDR1 LNHDA, CDR2 SQIVND (reference sequence). V lost 4 bases, J lost 4 bases, and 8 bases lay in between. The CDR3 covers 12 residues. Amplification of TCR beta CDR3 regions was performed using RNA transcripts as template. In the first-round RT-PCR of the TCR CDR3, the HTBI primer set was used. MiXCR, run by TCRdb on the multiplex PCR reads, gives a single entry per CDR3 protein. The sample has about half a million distinct CDR3 sequences; 15% to 20% are singletons. Source material: blood. This chain links TRBV19 with TRBJ2-7, with D unclear. This sequence was found in a man between 35 and 55 years old with Graves' ophthalmopathy. The CDR3 sequence is CASSRNGYEQYF. The CDR3 DNA reads as TGTGCCAGTAGTAGGAACGGTTACGAGCAGTACTTC. The full variable domain, with the rest looked up from reference TRBV19 and TRBJ2-7, is DGGITQSPKYLFRKEGQNVTLSCEQNLNHDAMYWYRQDPGQGLRLIYYSQIVNDFQKGDIAEGYSVSREKKESFPLTVTSAQKNPTAFYLCASSRNGYEQYFGPGTRLTVT.